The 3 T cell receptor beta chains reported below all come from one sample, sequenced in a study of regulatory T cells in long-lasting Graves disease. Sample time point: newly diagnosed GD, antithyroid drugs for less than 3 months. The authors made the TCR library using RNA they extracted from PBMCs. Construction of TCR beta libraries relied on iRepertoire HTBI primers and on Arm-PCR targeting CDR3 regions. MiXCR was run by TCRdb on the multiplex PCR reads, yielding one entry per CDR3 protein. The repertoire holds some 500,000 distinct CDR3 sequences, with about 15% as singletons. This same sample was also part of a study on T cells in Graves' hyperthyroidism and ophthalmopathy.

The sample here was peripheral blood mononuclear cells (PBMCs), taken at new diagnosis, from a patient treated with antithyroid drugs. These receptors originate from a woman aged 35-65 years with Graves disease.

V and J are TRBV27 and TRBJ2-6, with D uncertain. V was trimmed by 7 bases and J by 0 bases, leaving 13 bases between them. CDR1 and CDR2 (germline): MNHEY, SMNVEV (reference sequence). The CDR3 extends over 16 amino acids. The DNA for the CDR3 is TGTGCCAGCATCCCCCCGGTTAGCTCTGGGGCCAACGTCCTGACTTTC. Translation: CASIPPVSSGANVLTF.

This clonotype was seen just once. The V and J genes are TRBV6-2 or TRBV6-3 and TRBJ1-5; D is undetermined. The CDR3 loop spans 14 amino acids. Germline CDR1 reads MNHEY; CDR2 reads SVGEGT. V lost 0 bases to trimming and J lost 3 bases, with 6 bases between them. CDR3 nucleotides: TGTGCCAGCAGTTACTCGGCGCACAATCAGCCCCAGCATTTT. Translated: CASSYSAHNQPQHF.

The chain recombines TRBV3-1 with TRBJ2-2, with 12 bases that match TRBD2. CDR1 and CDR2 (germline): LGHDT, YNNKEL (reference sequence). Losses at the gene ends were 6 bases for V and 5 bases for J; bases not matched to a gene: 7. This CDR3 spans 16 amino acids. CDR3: CASRPWTSGVTGELFF. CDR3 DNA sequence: TGTGCCAGCAGACCCTGGACTAGCGGGGTTACCGGGGAGCTGTTTTTT.